These 13 T cell receptor beta chains came from one sample sequenced in a study of shared clonotypes between healthy human individuals. The data were produced by immunoSEQ multiplex PCR, yet TCRdb's version contains in-frame clones alone and is incomplete. This sample has 2,100,000 or so clones, with almost 96% found just once. The sample comprised naive CD4+ T cells sorted from blood. The subset here: CD45RA+ positively selected. Receptors were obtained from a man aged 18 to 30 in good health.

The chain couples TRBV4-1 to TRBJ2-3, with D possibly being TRBD1 or TRBD2 (5 bases each). Germline CDR1 is MGHRA and CDR2 is YSYEKL. V was cut by 0 bases and J by 4 bases, with 14 bases left in between. The CDR3 has 16 amino acids. CDR3 sequence: CASSQEGAGAADTQYF. DNA for the CDR3: TGCGCCAGCAGCCAAGAAGGGGCGGGCGCGGCAGATACGCAGTATTTT.

V usage is TRBV2 and J usage is TRBJ2-7, with D uncertain. The CDR3 contains 10 residues. Trimming took off 7 bases at V and 10 bases at J, with 11 bases between the two ends. The germline CDR1 and CDR2 sequences are SNHLY and FYNNEI. CDR3 bases: TGTGCCAGCAATTTCCCTCGACAGTACTTC. Protein product: CASNFPRQYF.

This clone was seen once. This chain joins TRBV25-1 and TRBJ1-1; D is perhaps TRBD1 (6 bases). Germline V gene sequence: CDR1 MGHDK, CDR2 SYGVNS. The V end was cut by 1 base, the J end by 6 bases, with 15 bases between. This CDR3 has 15 amino acids. The CDR3 loop reads CASSEWGRGRAEAFF. As DNA, the CDR3 is TGTGCCAGCAGTGAATGGGGCAGGGGTAGAGCTGAAGCTTTCTTT.

CDR3 bases: TGCGCCAGCAGCTTGGCCGGGACAGTTAACACCGGGGAGCTGTTTTTT. Residues: CASSLAGTVNTGELFF. The chain couples TRBV5-1 to TRBJ2-2, with 7 bases fitting TRBD1. The CDR3 has 16 residues. Germline trimming cut 0 bases from V and 2 bases from J; bases unmatched to any gene: 4. The germline V gene has CDR1 SGHRS and CDR2 YFSETQ.

The chain links TRBV11-1 to TRBJ1-3; D ambiguous. The ends were cut back, 1 base at V and 0 bases at J, with 4 bases in the middle. CDR3 length: 14 residues. Germline lookup yields CDR1 SGHAT and CDR2 FQDESV (reference sequence). The CDR3 DNA reads TGTGCCAGCAGCTTAGAGGTCTCTGGAAACACCATATATTTT. Translation: CASSLEVSGNTIYF.

The rearrangement uses TRBV7-8 and TRBJ1-5, with D hard to call. CDR1 is SGHVS, CDR2 FQNEAQ, per germline. Between the trimmed V and J ends, which lost 1 base and 4 bases, there was a span of 14 bases. The CDR3 loop spans 16 amino acids. The CDR3 DNA sequence: TGTGCCAGCAGCTTAGTTCCGGGCTCCTTGAATCAGCCCCAGCATTTT. It is translated as CASSLVPGSLNQPQHF.

This clone was observed a few times. The chain employs TRBV6-5 and TRBJ2-1; 10 bases align to TRBD2. The junction had 4 bases not matched to a gene; V was cut back by 5 bases and J by 6 bases. CDR1 is MNHEY and CDR2 is SVGAGI in the germline V gene. The CDR3 has 14 amino acids. The DNA of the CDR3 is TGTGCCAGCAGTCTAGCGGGAGCCCTCAATGAGCAGTTCTTC. Amino acid sequence: CASSLAGALNEQFF.

This sequence joins TRBV5-1 and TRBJ1-4; D is possibly TRBD1 (5 bases). The CDR3 spans 16 residues. The V end lost 6 bases, the J end lost 3 bases, and 18 bases lay between the germline ends. Germline V gene lookup returns CDR1 SGHRS and CDR2 YFSETQ. The CDR3 DNA reads TGCGCCAGCACCTCCGGGACCGCGAGCCCTAATGAAAAACTGTTTTTT. Residues: CASTSGTASPNEKLFF.

This chain links TRBV4-3 with TRBJ1-5; D is undetermined. The CDR3 has 14 residues. Trimming stripped 0 bases from V and 4 bases from J, with 7 bases between. CDR1 is LGHNA and CDR2 is YSLEER in the germline V gene. The CDR3 sequence: CASSQEGPNQPQHF. In DNA form, the CDR3 reads TGCGCCAGCAGCCAAGAGGGCCCAAATCAGCCCCAGCATTTT.

The chain couples TRBV19 to TRBJ2-3; 9 nucleotides agree with TRBD1. With 3 bases clipped from V and 1 base from J, the junction kept 5 bases outside the gene matches. This CDR3 is built from 16 residues. Germline CDR1 and CDR2: LNHDA and SQIVND (reference sequence). The CDR3 reads CASSIEGQGGTDTQYF. As DNA, the CDR3 is TGTGCCAGTAGTATCGAGGGACAGGGAGGCACAGATACGCAGTATTTT.

The chain couples TRBV6-1 to TRBJ1-5, with a possible D match to TRBD1 (6 bases). The CDR3 spans 14 residues. Between the trimmed V and J ends, which lost 4 bases and 6 bases, there was a span of 13 bases. CDR1 is MNHNS, CDR2 SASEGT, per germline. Here the CDR3 DNA reads TGTGCCAGCAGTGCACGGAGGGGGGCTCAGCCCCAGCATTTT. This encodes CASSARRGAQPQHF.

V is TRBV5-1 and J is TRBJ2-7, with D possibly TRBD2 on 5 matching bases. This CDR3 region has 15 residues. Trimming cost V 0 bases and J 6 bases, with 16 bases left between them. The germline CDR1 and CDR2 sequences are SGHRS and YFSETQ. The CDR3 is CASSLDVNREGEQYF. The DNA for the CDR3 is TGCGCCAGCAGCTTGGATGTAAATCGTGAGGGCGAGCAGTACTTC.

The chain has TRBV5-4 and TRBJ2-7; D gene unclear. CDR3 size: 15 residues. Germline V lookup: CDR1 SGHNT, CDR2 YYREEE (reference sequence). Trimming took 2 bases from V and 0 from J, leaving 12 bases between them. In DNA, the CDR3 is TGTGCCAGCAGCTTTTCGTCAGATCCCTCCTACGAGCAGTACTTC. It codes for CASSFSSDPSYEQYF.